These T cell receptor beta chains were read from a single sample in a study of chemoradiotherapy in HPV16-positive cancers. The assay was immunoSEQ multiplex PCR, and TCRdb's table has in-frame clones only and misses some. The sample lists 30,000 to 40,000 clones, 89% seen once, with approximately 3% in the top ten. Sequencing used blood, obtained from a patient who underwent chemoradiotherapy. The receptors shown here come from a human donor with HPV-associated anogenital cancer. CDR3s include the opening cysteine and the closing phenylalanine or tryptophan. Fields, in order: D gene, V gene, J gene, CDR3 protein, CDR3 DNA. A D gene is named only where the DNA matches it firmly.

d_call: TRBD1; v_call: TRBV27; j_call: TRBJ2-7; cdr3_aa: CASSSGQGANEQYF; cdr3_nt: TGTGCCAGCAGTTCGGGACAGGGGGCCAACGAGCAGTACTTC
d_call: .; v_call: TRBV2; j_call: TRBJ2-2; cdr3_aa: CASIYGRRTGELFF; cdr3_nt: TGTGCCAGCATATATGGCAGACGAACCGGGGAGCTGTTTTTT
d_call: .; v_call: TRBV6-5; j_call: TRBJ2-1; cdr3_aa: CASSRDPGVKQFF; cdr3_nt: TGTGCCAGCAGTAGGGACCCTGGGGTCAAGCAGTTCTTC
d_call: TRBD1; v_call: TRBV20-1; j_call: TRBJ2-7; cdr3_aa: CSAREGQEEYF; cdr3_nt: TGCAGTGCTAGAGAGGGACAGGAGGAGTACTTC
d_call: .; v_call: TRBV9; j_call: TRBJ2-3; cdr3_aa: CASSPAGTPGLLDTQYF; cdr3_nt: TGTGCCAGCAGCCCGGCCGGGACACCCGGACTCCTAGATACGCAGTATTTT
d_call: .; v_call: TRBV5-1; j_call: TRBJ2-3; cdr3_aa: CASSSGPGDTQYF; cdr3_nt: TGCGCCAGCAGCTCGGGGCCTGGAGATACGCAGTATTTT
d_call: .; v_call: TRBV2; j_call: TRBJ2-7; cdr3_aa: CASSRDGREQYF; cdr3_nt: TGTGCCAGCAGTCGGGACGGCCGAGAGCAGTACTTC
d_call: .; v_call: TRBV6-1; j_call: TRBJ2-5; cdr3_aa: CASGTAQETQYF; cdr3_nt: TGTGCCAGCGGAACAGCACAAGAGACCCAGTACTTC
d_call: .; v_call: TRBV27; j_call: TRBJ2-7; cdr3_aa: CASSPRAGTYEQYF; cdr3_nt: TGTGCCAGCAGTCCCCGGGCGGGTACCTACGAGCAGTACTTC
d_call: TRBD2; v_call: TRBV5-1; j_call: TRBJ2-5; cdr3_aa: CASSLGGSYQETQYF; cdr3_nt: TGCGCCAGCAGCTTGGGCGGGAGTTACCAAGAGACCCAGTACTTC
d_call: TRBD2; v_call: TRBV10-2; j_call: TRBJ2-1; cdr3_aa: CASSGSGGANEQFF; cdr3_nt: TGCGCCAGCAGTGGTAGCGGGGGGGCGAATGAGCAGTTCTTC
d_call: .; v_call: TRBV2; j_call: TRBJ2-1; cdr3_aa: CASSEDGLSYNEQFF; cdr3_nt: TGTGCCAGCAGTGAGGACGGCCTCTCCTACAATGAGCAGTTCTTC
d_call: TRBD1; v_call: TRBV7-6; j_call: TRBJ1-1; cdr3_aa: CASSPFWDRGSMNTEAFF; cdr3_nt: TGTGCCAGCAGCCCGTTCTGGGACAGGGGGAGTATGAACACTGAAGCTTTCTTT
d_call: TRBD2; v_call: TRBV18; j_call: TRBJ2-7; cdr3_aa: CASSPPGGSYEQYF; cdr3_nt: TGTGCCAGCTCACCACCGGGGGGGTCCTACGAGCAGTACTTC
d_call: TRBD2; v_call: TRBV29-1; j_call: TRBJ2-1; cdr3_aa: CSVAGRTSSYNEQFF; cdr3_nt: TGCAGCGTAGCGGGGCGGACGAGCTCCTACAATGAGCAGTTCTTC